This T cell receptor beta chain was sequenced for a study of T cell repertoires in cytomegalovirus infection. Across the study: The public TCR beta signatures pointed to both CMV infection and matching HLA type. Regarding the study as a whole: Based on cumulative public TCR beta family frequency, carriers of CMV plus the relevant HLA were identified. Clonotypes of TCR beta that were HLA-C-restricted and CMV-specific dominated the ex vivo response.

As concerns this clonotype: Its matching antigen is unknown.

TCRdb re-called the reads through MiXCR, storing one row per CDR3 protein. The sample holds about 920,000 distinct CDR3 sequences, approximately 31% seen once. The J segment lost 11 bases and the V segment lost 3 bases, leaving 10 bases of the junction unmatched. This CDR3 region has 15 residues. V and J are TRBV12-3 or TRBV12-4 and TRBJ1-1, with 12 bases identical to TRBD1. The source of this sequence is a human donor in good health (CMV status not recorded). Some clones in this sample may be carry-over from other donors' samples. Sequencing used cultured CD8+ T cells from PBMCs, obtained from culture after CMV antigen stimulation. The CDR3 DNA reads TGTGCCAGCAGTTTCGCGGTCCCGGGACAGGGGGCGGCTTTCTTT. This gives the protein CASSFAVPGQGAAFF.